This T cell receptor (beta chain) was identified during a study of monozygotic twins with inflammatory bowel disease. The CDR3 runs to 14 residues. Germline CDR1 and CDR2: DFQATT and SNEGSKA (reference sequence). A note on this clonotype: Its antigen is as yet unknown.

TCRalpha and TCRbeta cDNA went through two nested PCRs of approximately 16 and 10 cycles. For each CDR3 protein, TCRdb gives one entry from its re-call of the 5' RACE reads, without DNA. The sample yields under 45,000 distinct CDR3 sequences, of which the top ten take up roughly 4.8%. Study-level results: No discrimination was achieved between different T cell subtypes. It was in IBD patients that TCRbeta diversity (inverse Simpson) was lower than in healthy co-twins.

Sequenced sample: blood. This sequence joins TRBV20-1 and TRBJ2-1; TCRdb returns TRBD1, unconfirmable since there is no DNA. This TCR derives from a human donor with ulcerative colitis or Crohn's disease, or a healthy co-twin of an affected twin (not recorded which). The CDR3 here is CSARLSPYYNEQFF.